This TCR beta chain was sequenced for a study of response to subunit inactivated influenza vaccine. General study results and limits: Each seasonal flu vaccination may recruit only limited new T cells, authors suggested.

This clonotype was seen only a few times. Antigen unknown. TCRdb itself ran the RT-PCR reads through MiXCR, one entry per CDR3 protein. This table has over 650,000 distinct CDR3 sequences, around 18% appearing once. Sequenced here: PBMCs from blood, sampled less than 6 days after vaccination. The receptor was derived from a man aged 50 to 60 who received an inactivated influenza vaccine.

The CDR3 reads CASSLFSNYEQYF. The CDR3 DNA is TGTGCCAGCAGCTTATTTTCGAACTACGAGCAGTACTTC. This chain links TRBV7-2 with TRBJ2-7; unclear D gene. Trimming removed 2 bases from V and 3 bases from J, with 8 bases in between. The CDR3 consists of 13 residues. The germline CDR1 and CDR2 sequences are SGHTA and FQGNSA.